This entry is about one TCR beta chain. The data stem from a study of blood T cell repertoires in COVID-19. Study-wide background: COVID-19 samples collected from the United States, Italy and Spain covered acute and convalescent phases. Sample material is recorded as cDNA or gDNA derived from T cells, B-cell-depleted T cells, or PBMCs.

This CDR3 is 15 amino acids long. J lost 10 bases, V lost 5 bases, and 9 bases had no gene match. Per germline, CDR1 SEHNR and CDR2 FQNEAQ (reference sequence). In the authors' workflow: Estimation of nucleated cell counts relied on the amplification of reference gene primers. Profiled with immunoSEQ multiplex PCR; TCRdb holds only in-frame clones, not every one. Clonal size and the V and J genes are those of that table, whereas D and trimming came from the DNA. Here the sample spans about 400,000 clones, roughly 89% being singletons. Participants' own reports of clinical history determined their cohort assignment.

The TCR comes from a woman aged 30 to 39 who had recovered from COVID-19. Specimen: PBMCs or T cells enriched from blood (not recorded which). V gene TRBV7-9 combines with J gene TRBJ2-1; 12 positions match TRBD2. In DNA, the CDR3 is TGTGCCAGCAGCGCTCCGGGACTAGCGGGTAACGAGCAGTTCTTC. Protein product: CASSAPGLAGNEQFF. Variable domain in full (rest from reference TRBV7-9 and TRBJ2-1): DTGVSQNPRHKITKRGQNVTFRCDPISEHNRLYWYRQTLGQGPEFLTYFQNEAQLEKSRLLSDRFSAERPKGSFSTLEIQRTEQGDSAMYLCASSAPGLAGNEQFFGPGTRLTVL.